Listed below are T cell receptor beta chains from one sample, sequenced in a study of early T cells in non-severe SARS-CoV-2 infection. From the 5' RACE reads, TCRdb called clonotypes with MiXCR, one entry per CDR3 protein. Altogether about 63,000 distinct CDR3 sequences are present, 13% being singletons, with the ten largest covering approximately 4.7%. The sequenced sample consisted of whole blood. The receptor set was obtained from an adult who was a healthcare worker with PCR-confirmed SARS-CoV-2 infection or an uninfected control (not recorded which). Both conserved end residues are part of each CDR3. The D gene is left open where the match is weak. Size values are once, few and many counts, or a class for expanded clones, and some rows have none.

v_gene	d_gene	abundance	j_gene	CDR3nt	CDR3aa
TRBV7-2	.	many	TRBJ2-6	TGTGCCAGCAGCTTAAGGAGCTCTGGGGCCAACGTCCTGACTTTC	CASSLRSSGANVLTF
TRBV12-3/TRBV12-4	.	many	TRBJ2-7	TGTGCCAGCAGAGTAGGGGTCCAGAGCTCCTACGAGCAGTACTTC	CASRVGVQSSYEQYF
TRBV19	.	many	TRBJ1-2	TGTGCCAGTAGTATTATCGGAGGGCGGACTAACTATGGCTACACCTTC	CASSIIGGRTNYGYTF
TRBV7-9	.	few	TRBJ1-2	TGTGCCAGCAGCCCAGGGAGGGGTTATACCTTC	CASSPGRGYTF
TRBV18	.	few	TRBJ1-5	TGTGCCAGCTCACCCCTCTTGGGGGAGGAGACAGAAGGGGGCCAGCATTTT	CASSPLLGEETEGGQHF
TRBV18	.	few	TRBJ2-3	TGTGCCAGCTCACCCATACCGGTCACAGATACGCAGTATTTT	CASSPIPVTDTQYF
TRBV19	.	few	TRBJ1-1	TGTGCCAGTAGTATAGATCCCAGACCGAACACTGAAGCTTTCTTT	CASSIDPRPNTEAFF
TRBV19	.	.	TRBJ1-2	TGTGCCAGTAGTATTCCCCGTTATGGCTACACCTTC	CASSIPRYGYTF
TRBV11-3	TRBD1	.	TRBJ2-3	TGTGCCAGCAGCCCCAGGACAGGGGGAACAGATACGCAGTATTTT	CASSPRTGGTDTQYF
TRBV5-4	.	many	TRBJ2-1	TGTGCCAGCAGCTTGGACGGCAATGAGCAGTTCTTC	CASSLDGNEQFF
TRBV18	TRBD2	many	TRBJ2-1	TGTGCCAGCCTCCTAGCGGGGTTGGTCAATGAGCAGTTCTTC	CASLLAGLVNEQFF
TRBV7-6	TRBD2	.	TRBJ2-3	TGTGCCAGCAGCTTAGGCGGGGGGGGAGATACGCAGTATTTT	CASSLGGGGDTQYF
TRBV5-1	.	many	TRBJ1-1	TGCGCCAGCAGCTTACTGACCATGAACACTGAAGCTTTCTTT	CASSLLTMNTEAFF
TRBV12-3/TRBV12-4	.	many	TRBJ1-5	TGTGCCAGCAGCCGCGGCGAACTAGGGTATTTTATGGCGGACGGCAATCAGCCCCAGCATTTT	CASSRGELGYFMADGNQPQHF
TRBV7-3	.	.	TRBJ2-3	TGTGCCAGCAGCTTAACGTCAGGGGACACAGATACGCAGTATTTT	CASSLTSGDTDTQYF
TRBV7-8	TRBD1	.	TRBJ1-2	TGTGCCAGCAGCTTGGGACAGGGGATTAACTATGGCTACACCTTC	CASSLGQGINYGYTF
TRBV7-2	.	many	TRBJ2-7	TGTGCCAGCAGCTTATCGGGGGACCTCGCCTACGAGCAGTACTTC	CASSLSGDLAYEQYF
TRBV5-4	.	many	TRBJ2-1	TGTGCCAGCAGCTTGGCACGTGGTAGCGATTACAATGAGCAGTTCTTC	CASSLARGSDYNEQFF
TRBV29-1	.	once	TRBJ2-1	TGCAGCGGTAACTACCGCGCCTCCTACAATGAGCAGTTCTTC	CSGNYRASYNEQFF
TRBV19	.	many	TRBJ2-6	TGTGCCAGTATCCCCCGTCGGGGTTCTGGGGCCAACGTCCTGACTTTC	CASIPRRGSGANVLTF
TRBV20-1	.	few	TRBJ2-5	TGCAGTGCTAGAGGGGAGACAGGTCGTCCGGAGACCCAGTACTTC	CSARGETGRPETQYF
TRBV4-2	.	few	TRBJ1-5	TGTGCCAGCAGCCCGTCGGAAGGGAGCAATCAGCCCCAGCATTTT	CASSPSEGSNQPQHF
TRBV4-1	TRBD1	.	TRBJ2-5	TGCGCCAGCAGCCAGGGGACAGTTGAGACCCAGTACTTC	CASSQGTVETQYF
TRBV5-1	TRBD2	few	TRBJ2-2	TGCGCCAGCAGCTTGACTAGCGGGGACACCGGGGAGCTGTTTTTT	CASSLTSGDTGELFF
TRBV6-5	TRBD1	.	TRBJ1-5	TGTGCCAGCAGACAGGGGAGAGGTGGCAATCAGCCCCAGCATTTT	CASRQGRGGNQPQHF
TRBV6-5	.	many	TRBJ2-7	TGTGCCAGCAGTGCCGGACTGAACGAGCAGTACTTC	CASSAGLNEQYF
TRBV7-3	.	few	TRBJ1-2	TGTGCCAGCAGCTTAATGAGGCAGGGTCAAGGCTACACCTTC	CASSLMRQGQGYTF
TRBV15	.	many	TRBJ2-7	TGTGCCACCAGCAGAGATCGGGAGACAGTCTACGAGCAGTACTTC	CATSRDRETVYEQYF
TRBV5-1	.	.	TRBJ2-3	TGCGCCAGCAGCTTGTACGGGATTACAGATACGCAGTATTTT	CASSLYGITDTQYF
TRBV11-2	.	many	TRBJ1-3	TGTGCCAGCAGCTTAGTGAGGGGCTCTGGAAACACCATATATTTT	CASSLVRGSGNTIYF
TRBV2	TRBD1	many	TRBJ2-7	TGTGCCAGCAGTGCCCCGGGACAGGGGTCCTACGAGCAGTACTTC	CASSAPGQGSYEQYF
TRBV10-3	.	few	TRBJ1-1	TGTGCCATCACCGGGTCCCTTGGCACTGAAGCTTTCTTT	CAITGSLGTEAFF
TRBV15	.	.	TRBJ1-1	TGTGCCACCAGCAGAGTGCGCGGCCCTGGTAATATGAACACTGAAGCTTTCTTT	CATSRVRGPGNMNTEAFF
TRBV20-1	.	.	TRBJ1-5	TGCAGTGCTAGAGATCTGGGGAAAAATCAGCCCCAGCATTTT	CSARDLGKNQPQHF
TRBV7-2	TRBD1	.	TRBJ1-1	TGTGCCAGCGTAACCGGGACAGTTAACACTGAAGCTTTCTTT	CASVTGTVNTEAFF
TRBV18	TRBD1	few	TRBJ2-7	TGTGCCAGCTCACCCTCCGGGACAGGGAGGTTTGATGAGCAGTACTTC	CASSPSGTGRFDEQYF
TRBV3-2	.	many	TRBJ1-6	TGTGCCAGCAGCGCCCGTCCGACTGGTTCACCCCTCCACTTT	CASSARPTGSPLHF
TRBV10-3	.	.	TRBJ2-7	TGTGCCATCAGTGACGGCGGCGGATACGAGCAGTACTTC	CAISDGGGYEQYF
TRBV2	.	few	TRBJ1-3	TGTGCCAGCAGCCCACCTGACGGCTCTGGAAACACCATATATTTT	CASSPPDGSGNTIYF
TRBV9	.	many	TRBJ2-3	TGTGCCAGCAGCGTCGAACCCGACACAGATACGCAGTATTTT	CASSVEPDTDTQYF
TRBV6-6	TRBD1	many	TRBJ2-5	TGTGCCAGCAGTTACGACAGGGTCCAAGAGACCCAGTACTTC	CASSYDRVQETQYF
TRBV7-2	TRBD2	few	TRBJ2-3	TGTGCCAGCAGCCCTAAGCGGGGGAGAGATACGCAGTATTTT	CASSPKRGRDTQYF
TRBV6-2/TRBV6-3	TRBD1	many	TRBJ1-1	TGTGCCAGCACCTCCGGGACAGGGACCAAGGCGGGCACTGAAGCTTTCTTT	CASTSGTGTKAGTEAFF
TRBV12-3/TRBV12-4	.	.	TRBJ2-6	TGTGCCAGCAGCCGTGCTGGGGCCAACGTCCTGACTTTC	CASSRAGANVLTF
TRBV3-2	.	.	TRBJ2-7	TGTGCCAGCAGCCAAGTTAAACAGGGAAGATACGAGCAGTACTTC	CASSQVKQGRYEQYF
TRBV11-2	TRBD1	many	TRBJ1-5	TGTGCCAGCAGCCCTCCGAGGGGGCCAGGGGGCTTTGGGAGCAATCAGCCCCAGCATTTT	CASSPPRGPGGFGSNQPQHF
TRBV20-1	.	many	TRBJ2-7	TGCAGTGCTACCACAGGATTCTACGAGCAGTACTTC	CSATTGFYEQYF
TRBV6-1	.	few	TRBJ2-7	TGTGCCAGCAGTGAAGTCGGCGGGGAGGTGTCCTACGAGCAGTACTTC	CASSEVGGEVSYEQYF
TRBV5-1	TRBD2	.	TRBJ2-3	TGCGCCAGCAGCTTGGGGGCTAGCGGGGGGCCCACAGATACGCAGTATTTT	CASSLGASGGPTDTQYF
TRBV25-1	.	.	TRBJ1-2	TGTGTCAGCAGTGCTCAGGATCGGTTCTATGGCTACACCTTC	CVSSAQDRFYGYTF
TRBV5-4	.	few	TRBJ2-3	TGTGCCAGCAGCTTGGTGACGATCGCTAAAGATACGCAGTATTTT	CASSLVTIAKDTQYF
TRBV7-9	.	few	TRBJ2-3	TGTGCCAGCAGCTTGGAGGGGGCCACAGATACGCAGTATTTT	CASSLEGATDTQYF
TRBV10-1	.	few	TRBJ2-2	TGCGCCAGCAGTGAGTCTCGCGGGATGAACACCGGGGAGCTGTTTTTT	CASSESRGMNTGELFF
TRBV6-4	.	many	TRBJ2-3	TGTGCCAGCAGTGCCGAAGGGGGGCGAACAGATACGCAGTATTTT	CASSAEGGRTDTQYF